Presented here are 29 T cell receptor beta chains from one specimen sequenced in a study of cytomegalovirus exposure and HLA in healthy donors. The PCR contained 60 Vbeta and 13 Jbeta primers. The protocol was immunoSEQ multiplex PCR, while the TCRdb copy is restricted to in-frame clones and leaves out a portion. Of around 89,000 clones detected, around 75% appear once; the ten largest clones hold 3%. Specimen: PBMCs. All receptors derive from a man aged 40-55 years in good health and CMV-seronegative.

V and J are TRBV28 and TRBJ2-7; 7 bases fit TRBD1. The CDR3 is made up of 16 amino acids. V was pared by 5 bases and J by 2 bases, with 12 bases of the junction left unmatched. Germline V gene data show CDR1 as MDHEN and CDR2 as SYDVKM. The DNA for the CDR3 is TGTGCCAGCAGTCCCTCCGGGACAGACATCCCCTACGAGCAGTACTTC. As protein: CASSPSGTDIPYEQYF.

This chain connects TRBV27 to TRBJ1-2; perhaps TRBD1 as D (6 bases). Germline CDR1 MNHEY, CDR2 SMNVEV (reference sequence). The CDR3 extends over 13 amino acids. V lost 7 bases to trimming and J lost 0 bases, with 9 bases between them. This CDR3 is CASTGGPNYGYTF. CDR3 nucleotide sequence: TGTGCCAGCACGGGGGGGCCTAACTATGGCTACACCTTC.

V gene TRBV4-2 combines with J gene TRBJ1-2, with 11 bases matching TRBD1. The CDR3 runs to 16 residues. In germline, CDR1 is LGHNA, CDR2 YNFKEQ. Unmatched junction bases numbered 6, after V lost 2 bases and J lost 4 bases. The CDR3 spells CASSQTRTGGGYGYTF. The DNA of the CDR3 is TGTGCCAGCAGCCAAACCCGGACAGGGGGCGGCTATGGCTACACCTTC.

V and J are TRBV5-4 and TRBJ2-3, with 9 nucleotides matching TRBD2. This CDR3 is built from 20 residues. J lost 0 bases, V lost 4 bases, and 18 bases had no gene match. The germline CDR1 and CDR2 sequences are SGHNT and YYREEE (reference sequence). The CDR3 region is CASSQESAGGPFASTDTQYF. The DNA of the CDR3 is TGTGCCAGCAGCCAGGAATCGGCGGGGGGGCCCTTTGCTAGCACAGATACGCAGTATTTT.

The DNA for the CDR3 is TGTGCCAGCTGCCCCCAGGGACACTCCTACGAGCAGTACTTC. This encodes CASCPQGHSYEQYF. The chain has TRBV27 and TRBJ2-7, with D maybe TRBD1 (6 bases). The CDR3 has 14 amino acids. Germline V lookup: CDR1 MNHEY, CDR2 SMNVEV (reference sequence). Trimming removed 8 bases from V and 0 bases from J, with 14 bases in between.

This clone turned up a few times. This chain uses TRBV6-4 with TRBJ2-1; 8 bases align to TRBD2. This CDR3 is built from 13 residues. The ends lost 5 bases at V and 6 bases at J; junction bases unmatched: 3. The germline V gene has CDR1 MRHNA and CDR2 SNTAGT. The CDR3: CASSSGTSNEQFF. CDR3 nucleotides: TGTGCCAGCAGTTCCGGGACTAGCAATGAGCAGTTCTTC.

The chain links TRBV5-1 to TRBJ1-1; 8 bases fit TRBD1. The CDR3 is 14 amino acids. The V gene's germline CDR1 is SGHRS and CDR2 YFSETQ. V gave up 2 bases and J gave up 5 bases; unmatched junction bases: 5. In DNA, the CDR3 is TGCGCCAGCAGCTTCCAGGGGGCATGGACTGAAGCTTTCTTT. It encodes CASSFQGAWTEAFF.

This chain links TRBV10-1 with TRBJ1-6; 9 bases fit TRBD1. J was trimmed by 6 bases and V by 6 bases; bases with no gene match: 6. The CDR3 loop spans 15 amino acids. The germline V gene encodes CDR1 WNHNN and CDR2 SYGVQD (reference sequence). The CDR3 sequence is CASRQGAGGNSPLHF. The DNA for the CDR3 is TGCGCCAGCAGACAGGGGGCCGGAGGTAATTCACCCCTCCACTTT.

V gene TRBV27 combines with J gene TRBJ1-2; D is undetermined. This CDR3 has 13 residues. CDR1 is MNHEY, CDR2 SMNVEV, per germline (reference sequence). V shed 5 bases and J shed 6 bases, with 13 bases lying between them. In DNA form, the CDR3 reads TGTGCCAGCAGTCCGGGGATGCGGAATGGCTACACCTTC. As protein: CASSPGMRNGYTF.

This clone was observed a single time. The chain joins TRBV5-6 to TRBJ2-1; D not certain. The CDR3 consists of 14 residues. CDR1 is SGHDT and CDR2 is YYEEEE in the germline V gene. V lost 1 base to trimming and J lost 6 bases, with 11 bases between them. For the CDR3, the DNA is TGTGCCAGCAGCTTGTTCGAGAATCCCAATGAGCAGTTCTTC. Translation gives CASSLFENPNEQFF.

The V call is TRBV4-2, the J call TRBJ2-5; 8 bases align to TRBD1. The J call may be faulty, since TRBJ2-7 better matches the DNA end. Per germline, CDR1 LGHNA and CDR2 YNFKEQ. The CDR3 totals 15 residues. CDR3 amino acids: CASSQTGTGPYEQYF. The CDR3 coding sequence is TGTGCCAGCAGCCAAACCGGGACAGGCCCCTACGAGCAGTACTTC.

The V and J genes are TRBV7-9 and TRBJ2-7; D unclear. Trimming removed 4 bases at V and 5 bases at J, with 9 bases between. The CDR3 sequence is 12 residues long. CDR1 is SEHNR and CDR2 is FQNEAQ in the germline V gene (reference sequence). In DNA, the CDR3 is TGTGCCAGCAGCTCGAGTCGGGACGAGCAGTACTTC. Protein sequence: CASSSSRDEQYF.

This rearrangement joins TRBV7-7 to TRBJ2-3; TRBD2 might be the D (7 bases). With 4 bases removed from V and 5 bases from J, the gap between germline ends came to 16 bases. Germline V lookup: CDR1 SSHAT, CDR2 FNYEAQ (reference sequence). The CDR3 has 15 amino acids. CDR3 region: CASSSTAGEGDTQYF. CDR3 DNA: TGTGCCAGCAGCTCCACCGCAGGGGAGGGAGATACGCAGTATTTT.

The gene calls are TRBV6-1 and TRBJ2-5; 9 bases fit TRBD1. The last part of the DNA fits TRBJ2-7 better; the J call may be wrong. This CDR3 region has 16 residues. Looked up from germline, CDR1 is MNHNS and CDR2 is SASEGT. The CDR3 nucleotides read TGTGCCAGCAGTGAAGCAGGACAGGGGTTCAGCGACGAGCAGTACTTC. Its translation: CASSEAGQGFSDEQYF.

The rearrangement joins TRBV4-2 to TRBJ1-2, with unresolved D. The V gene's germline CDR1 is LGHNA and CDR2 YNFKEQ. The CDR3 covers 14 residues. Trimming took off 0 bases at V and 3 bases at J, with 8 bases between the two ends. The CDR3 reads CASSQDMADYGYTF. The CDR3 DNA follows: TGTGCCAGCAGCCAAGATATGGCAGACTATGGCTACACCTTC.

V and J are TRBV18 and TRBJ1-1; D is uncertain. The germline V and J ends were trimmed by 2 bases and 3 bases, with 16 bases remaining between them. Germline V gene data show CDR1 as KGHSH and CDR2 as LQKENI. The CDR3 extends over 16 amino acids. Here the CDR3 reads CASSPAWARADTEAFF. CDR3 DNA: TGTGCCAGCTCACCAGCCTGGGCACGAGCTGACACTGAAGCTTTCTTT.

As to this clone: Germline is not matched at one junction end, which may reflect a read error. Here the CDR3 reads CAWSVPTGF. Here the CDR3 DNA reads TGTGCCTGGAGCGTACCTACAGGCTTT. The chain joins TRBV30 to TRBJ1-1, with D maybe TRBD1 (5 bases). Germline V gene lookup returns CDR1 GTSNPN and CDR2 SVGIG (reference sequence). The CDR3 spans 9 residues.

V gene TRBV29-1 combines with J gene TRBJ2-5; D possibly corresponds to TRBD1 (5 bases). The V gene lost 6 bases and the J gene lost 4 bases, with 18 bases spanning the gap. The germline V gene has CDR1 SQVTM and CDR2 ANQGSEA. This CDR3 has 14 residues. The DNA for the CDR3 is TGCAGCGTCCTCGTCCGTGGGGCTCGAGAGACCCAGTACTTC. Amino acids: CSVLVRGARETQYF.

The sample holds one count of this clone. The chain has TRBV28 and TRBJ2-7; 9 bases map to TRBD2. CDR3 size: 15 residues. Germline assignment: CDR1 MDHEN and CDR2 SYDVKM. Trimming at V came to 2 bases and at J to 5 bases, leaving 7 bases not matched to a gene. The CDR3 loop reads CASSLRLAGIDEQYF. CDR3 nucleotides: TGTGCCAGCAGTTTAAGGCTAGCGGGGATTGACGAGCAGTACTTC.

The chain recombines TRBV7-2 with TRBJ2-7; weak D call: TRBD1 (6 bases). Per germline, CDR1 SGHTA and CDR2 FQGNSA. This CDR3 has 12 amino acids. Trimming took off 6 bases at V and 3 bases at J, with 9 bases between the two ends. This chain's CDR3 is CASRRDNYEQYF. The CDR3 coding sequence is TGTGCCAGCAGAAGGGACAACTACGAGCAGTACTTC.

In nucleotides, the CDR3 is TGTGCCAGCAGTTACACCCCGGGACTAGCGTACGAGCAGTACTTC. It is translated as CASSYTPGLAYEQYF. This chain uses TRBV6-5 with TRBJ2-5; 10 positions match TRBD2. The J call may be faulty, since TRBJ2-7 better matches the DNA end. CDR1 MNHEY and CDR2 SVGAGI come from the germline V gene. The CDR3 is 15 amino acids.

The chain couples TRBV7-9 to TRBJ2-3; D is unclear. CDR3 length: 14 residues. From germline, CDR1 is SEHNR and CDR2 FQNEAQ (reference sequence). V was shortened by 2 bases and J by 3 bases, with 9 bases between the two germline ends. CDR3 coding DNA: TGTGCCAGCAGCTTAAGTAGTGGTACAGATACGCAGTATTTT. This translates into CASSLSSGTDTQYF.

This sequence joins TRBV27 and TRBJ1-1, with TRBD1 identical over 11 bases. The CDR3 is 13 amino acids. The V segment lost 3 bases and the J segment 6 bases; nucleotides outside the gene matches: 0. Germline CDR1 and CDR2: MNHEY and SMNVEV (reference sequence). The CDR3 region is CASSLGQGAEAFF. The CDR3 coding sequence is TGTGCCAGCAGTTTGGGACAGGGGGCTGAAGCTTTCTTT.

The rearrangement uses TRBV9 and TRBJ1-1; 10 bases are a match to TRBD1. The V gene's germline CDR1 is SGDLS and CDR2 YYNGEE. The trim removed 0 bases at V and 4 bases at J, leaving 0 bases unmatched. This CDR3 is built from 14 residues. CDR3 in DNA: TGTGCCAGCAGCGTAGGGACAGGGGGCACTGAAGCTTTCTTT. It is translated as CASSVGTGGTEAFF. The whole variable domain, filled in from reference TRBV9 and TRBJ1-1, reads DSGVTQTPKHLITATGQRVTLRCSPRSGDLSVYWYQQSLDQGLQFLIQYYNGEERAKGNILERFSAQQFPDLHSELNLSSLELGDSALYFCASSVGTGGTEAFFGQGTRLTVV.

The gene calls are TRBV4-2 and TRBJ1-2, with a weak D call TRBD1 (5 bases). Per the germline V gene, CDR1 is LGHNA and CDR2 is YNFKEQ. The CDR3 contains 17 residues. The V end was cut by 0 bases, the J end by 4 bases, with 18 bases between. The CDR3 sequence: CASSQDPGGRWGYGYTF. CDR3 nucleotide sequence: TGTGCCAGCAGCCAAGATCCCGGGGGACGTTGGGGCTATGGCTACACCTTC.

The CDR3 bases are TGTGCCAGCAGTCCTAGTACCCGGGGGGCAGATACGCAGTATTTT. Its translation: CASSPSTRGADTQYF. The V and J genes are TRBV6-4 and TRBJ2-3; the match to TRBD2 covers 7 bases. This CDR3 spans 15 amino acids. Unmatched junction bases numbered 9, after V lost 5 bases and J lost 4 bases. Germline CDR1 reads MRHNA; CDR2 reads SNTAGT.

This chain uses TRBV5-4 with TRBJ1-3; TRBD1 aligns across 8 bases. This CDR3 has 15 amino acids. Germline V lookup: CDR1 SGHNT, CDR2 YYREEE (reference sequence). V was pared by 4 bases and J by 0 bases, with 3 bases of the junction left unmatched. The CDR3 DNA is TGTGCCAGCAGCGGGGACAGGCCCTCTGGAAACACCATATATTTT. Translating it yields CASSGDRPSGNTIYF.

The V call is TRBV13, the J call TRBJ2-7; unclear D gene. Trimming took 8 bases from V and 4 from J, leaving 21 bases between them. Germline CDR1 PRHDT, CDR2 FYEKMQ (reference sequence). This CDR3 has 15 residues. The CDR3 spells CASRARLPDGYEQYF. CDR3 DNA: TGTGCCAGCCGCGCGCGGCTCCCCGATGGGTACGAGCAGTACTTC.

This clone was detected only a few times. The gene calls are TRBV2 and TRBJ1-2, with D uncertain. Per germline, CDR1 SNHLY and CDR2 FYNNEI. Trimming took 0 bases from V and 8 from J, leaving 19 bases between them. The CDR3 runs to 16 residues. CDR3 sequence: CASSEAMARMRVGYTF. The CDR3, as DNA: TGTGCCAGCAGTGAAGCGATGGCCAGGATGAGGGTCGGCTACACCTTC.